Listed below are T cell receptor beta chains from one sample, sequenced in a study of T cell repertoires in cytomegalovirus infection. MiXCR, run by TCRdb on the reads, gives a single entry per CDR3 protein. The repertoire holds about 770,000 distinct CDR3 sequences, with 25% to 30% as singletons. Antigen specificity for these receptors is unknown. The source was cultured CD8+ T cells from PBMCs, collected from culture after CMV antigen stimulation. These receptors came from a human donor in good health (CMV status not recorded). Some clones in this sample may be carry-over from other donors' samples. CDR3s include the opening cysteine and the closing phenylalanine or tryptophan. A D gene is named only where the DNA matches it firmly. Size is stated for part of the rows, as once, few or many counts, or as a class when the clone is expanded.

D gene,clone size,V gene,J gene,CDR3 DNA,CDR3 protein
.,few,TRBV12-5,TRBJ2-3,TGTGCTAGTGGTTTTGGGACCACAGATACGCAGTATTTT,CASGFGTTDTQYF
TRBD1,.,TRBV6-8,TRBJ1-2,TGTGCCAGCAGTAAGCCGGGACAGGGGGCTGGGGTCTATGGCTACACCTTC,CASSKPGQGAGVYGYTF
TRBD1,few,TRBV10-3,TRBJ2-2,TGTGCCATCAGTGAGTCGACAGGGGGGACCGGGGAGCTGTTTTTT,CAISESTGGTGELFF
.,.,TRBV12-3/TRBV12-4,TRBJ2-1,TGTGCCAGCAGTTTAAGGGGCCAGAATGAGCAGTTCTTC,CASSLRGQNEQFF
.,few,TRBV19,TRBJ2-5,TGTGCCAGCTGCAGGGGCCGGGACTCCCAAGAGACCCAGTACTTC,CASCRGRDSQETQYF
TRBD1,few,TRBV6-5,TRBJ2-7,TGTGCCAGCAGTTCCCCGGACAGGGGCCCCTACGAGCAGTACTTC,CASSSPDRGPYEQYF
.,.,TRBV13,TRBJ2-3,TGTGCCAGCAGCGCCCAGGGAGATACGCAGTATTTT,CASSAQGDTQYF
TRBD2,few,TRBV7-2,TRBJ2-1,TGTGCCAGCAGCCCCCTAGCGGGGGGGGGTATCAATGAGCAGTTCTTC,CASSPLAGGGINEQFF
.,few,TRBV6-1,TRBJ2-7,TGTGCCAGCAGTTCCGGGACGGTGGGTTACGAGCAGTACTTC,CASSSGTVGYEQYF
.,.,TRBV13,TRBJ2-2,TGTGCCAGCAGCTTAGTGGCAGGGGAAAACACCGGGGAGCTGTTTTTT,CASSLVAGENTGELFF
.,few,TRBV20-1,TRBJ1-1,TGCAGTGACCACGACGGCACTGAAGCTTTCTTT,CSDHDGTEAFF
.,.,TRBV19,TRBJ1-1,TGTGCCAGTAGATCCTCGGGACGGAGTAGCTTT,CASRSSGRSSF
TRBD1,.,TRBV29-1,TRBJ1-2,TGCAGCGTGACAGGGGGACCCAACTATGGCTACACCTTC,CSVTGGPNYGYTF
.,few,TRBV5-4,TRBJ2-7,TGTGCCAGCAGCTTGTACCACAGCTCCTACGAGCAGTACTTC,CASSLYHSSYEQYF
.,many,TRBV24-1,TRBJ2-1,TGTGCCACCAGTGATTTTCAGGGGCCGCAGTTCTTC,CATSDFQGPQFF
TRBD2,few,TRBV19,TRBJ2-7,TGTGCCAGTAGTCCGGGAGGGGGGTTGAACGAGCAGTACTTC,CASSPGGGLNEQYF
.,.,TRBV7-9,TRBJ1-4,TGTGCCAGCAGCTCGACTGCTGAAAAACTGTTTTTT,CASSSTAEKLFF
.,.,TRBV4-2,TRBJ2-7,TGTGCCAGCAGCCACGACGAGCAGTACTTC,CASSHDEQYF
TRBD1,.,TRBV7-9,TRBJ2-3,TGTGCCAGCAGCCGAAGGACAGGGGCGGTAGATACGCAGTATTTT,CASSRRTGAVDTQYF
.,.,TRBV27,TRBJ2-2,TGTGCCAGCAGTCTAAACAGTGGAAGAAGTACCGGGGAGCTGTTTTTT,CASSLNSGRSTGELFF
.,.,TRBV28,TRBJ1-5,TGTGCCAGCAGTTTTCCCCGGGGTCAGCCCCAGCATTTT,CASSFPRGQPQHF
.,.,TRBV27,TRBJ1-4,TGTGCCACCGCGGGCAGTAATGAAAAACTGTTTTTT,CATAGSNEKLFF
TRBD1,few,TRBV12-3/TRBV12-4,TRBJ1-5,TGTGCCAGCAGTTTTCTCACAGGGGTGGATAGCAATCAGCCCCAGCATTTT,CASSFLTGVDSNQPQHF
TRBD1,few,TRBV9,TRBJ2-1,TGTGCCAGCAGCGTCTTACCCGGGACAGGGGGAAGAAAGTCCAATGAGCAGTTCTTC,CASSVLPGTGGRKSNEQFF
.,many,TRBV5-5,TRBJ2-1,TGTGCCAGCAGGTTTCTCGACTCCGAGACTTACAATGAGCAGTTCTTC,CASRFLDSETYNEQFF
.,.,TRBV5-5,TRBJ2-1,TGTGCCAGCAGCTTGGCCCCCGAGGACTATGGTCGAGATGAGCAGTTCTTC,CASSLAPEDYGRDEQFF
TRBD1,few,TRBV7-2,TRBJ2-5,TGTGCCAGCAGCCCGACCCGCAAGACAGGGGGACAGGTAGAGACCCAGTACTTC,CASSPTRKTGGQVETQYF
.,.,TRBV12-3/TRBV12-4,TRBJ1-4,TGTGCCACAAGGAGTTCCGCTAATGAAAAACTGTTTTTT,CATRSSANEKLFF
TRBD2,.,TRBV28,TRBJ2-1,TGTGCCAGCAGTCCACCTCGGGGACTAGCGGTTGAGCAGTTCTTC,CASSPPRGLAVEQFF
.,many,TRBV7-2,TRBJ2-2,TGTGCCAGCAGCTTCTCTGTCACCGGGGAGCTGTTTTTT,CASSFSVTGELFF
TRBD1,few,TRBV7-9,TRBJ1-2,TGTGCCAGCAGCGAAAACAGGGGAAGGGGCTACACCTTC,CASSENRGRGYTF
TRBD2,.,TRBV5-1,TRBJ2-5,TGCGCCAGCAGCCGGGAGGGTAGCGGGGGGCTTGAAGAGACCCAGTACTTC,CASSREGSGGLEETQYF
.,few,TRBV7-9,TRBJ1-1,TGTGCCAGCAGCTTAGTATCAGGGGCGAGGACTGAAGCTTTCTTT,CASSLVSGARTEAFF
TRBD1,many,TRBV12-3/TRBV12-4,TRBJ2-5,TGTGCCAGCAGTACCGGGACAGGGGGTATTGAAGAGACCCAGTACTTC,CASSTGTGGIEETQYF
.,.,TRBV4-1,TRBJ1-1,TGCGCCAGCAGCCAAGCTGCAGGGCCGAACACTGAAGCTTTCTTT,CASSQAAGPNTEAFF
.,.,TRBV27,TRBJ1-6,TGTGCCAGCAGCCCGAATATCCTTGGATCACCCCTCCACTTT,CASSPNILGSPLHF
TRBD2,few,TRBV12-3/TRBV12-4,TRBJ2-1,TGTGCCAGCAGTCTTCCACCTCGACTAGCGGGCTCATCCGACAATGAGCAGTTCTTC,CASSLPPRLAGSSDNEQFF
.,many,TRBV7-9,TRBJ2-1,TGTGCCAGCAGCCCTCGGGGCGCGGGGAGCTCCTACAATGAGCAGTTCTTC,CASSPRGAGSSYNEQFF
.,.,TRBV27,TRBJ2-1,TGTGCCAGCAGTTTAACTCCCGGGACTTCCTACAATGAGCAGTTCTTC,CASSLTPGTSYNEQFF
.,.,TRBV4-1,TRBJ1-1,TGCGCCAGCAGCCAAGGTTCGTTGGGGGATTGGACTGAAGCTTTCTTT,CASSQGSLGDWTEAFF
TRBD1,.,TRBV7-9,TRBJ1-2,TGTGCCAGCAGCGGAGGACAGGGAGGTTATGGCTACACCTTC,CASSGGQGGYGYTF
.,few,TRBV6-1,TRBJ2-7,TGTGCCAGCAGTGAAGGAGGAGACAGAGCTTTTTGGGAGCAGTACTTC,CASSEGGDRAFWEQYF
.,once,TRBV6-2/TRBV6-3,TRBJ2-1,TGTGCCAGCAGTGCAAACCCCGGGACTCCGCCTTACTACAATGAGCAGTTCTTC,CASSANPGTPPYYNEQFF
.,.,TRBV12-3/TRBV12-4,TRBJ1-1,TGTGCCAGCAGTCCCGACGGGACGGTGAACACTGAAGCTTTCTTT,CASSPDGTVNTEAFF
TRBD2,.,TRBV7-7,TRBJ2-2,TGTGCTAGCAGCGGTCTAGCGGGGGCCGGGGAGCTGTTTTTT,CASSGLAGAGELFF
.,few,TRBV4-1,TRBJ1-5,TGCGCCAGCAGCCAAATTACAGATAGCAATCAGCCCCAGCATTTT,CASSQITDSNQPQHF
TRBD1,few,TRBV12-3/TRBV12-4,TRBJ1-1,TGTGCCAGCAGTACGACAGGGGGGACTAGGGGCCTGAACACTGAAGCTTTCTTT,CASSTTGGTRGLNTEAFF
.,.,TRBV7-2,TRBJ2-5,TGTGCCAGCAGCCCCGGGAGCGGGGAGACCCAGTACTTC,CASSPGSGETQYF
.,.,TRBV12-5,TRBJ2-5,TGTGCTAGTGGTTTGGTACCTCAATCACCCGGGACGGAAGAGACCCAGTACTTC,CASGLVPQSPGTEETQYF
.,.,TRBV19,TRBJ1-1,TGTGCCAGTAGTGCAAGCCGTCTGGGGGGGCCTGGTCTGAACACTGAAGCTTTCTTT,CASSASRLGGPGLNTEAFF
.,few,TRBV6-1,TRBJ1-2,TGTGCCAGCAGTTATTGGTCAGGGAGCCCCTATGGCTACACCTTC,CASSYWSGSPYGYTF
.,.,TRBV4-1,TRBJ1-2,TGTGCCAGCAGCCAAGCCACAGACGCTGGGTATGGCTACACCTTC,CASSQATDAGYGYTF